The TCR beta chain under discussion was sequenced for a study of shared clonotypes between healthy human individuals. Every immunoSEQ plate was one replicate of a subset's evenly spread DNA. Profiling relied on immunoSEQ multiplex PCR, and the TCRdb table lists in-frame clones only, not all of them. The sample holds roughly 1 million clones; around 75% are singletons and the top ten take about 1.5%. This CDR3 is built from 15 residues. Germline CDR1 is SGHVS and CDR2 is FNYEAQ. V was pared by 5 bases and J by 4 bases, with 7 bases of the junction left unmatched. Note on this clone: The antigen is undetermined.

Study-wide findings and caveats: Generation probabilities were higher for clonotypes shared across all four sorted-subset donors than for unshared ones. Between several donors, naive CD4 clonotypes were shared at a level of around 4.8%. Generally, naive subsets came out with larger estimated richness than memory subsets.

The sequencing sample was made of memory CD4+ T cells sorted from blood. Subset described: CD45RA-negative fraction. The source is a man aged 18 to 35 in good health. This sequence joins TRBV7-6 and TRBJ1-4, with 7 bases fitting TRBD1. The CDR3 is CASSGGTVFNEKLFF. CDR3 coding DNA: TGTGCCAGCAGCGGTGGGACAGTCTTTAATGAAAAACTGTTTTTT.